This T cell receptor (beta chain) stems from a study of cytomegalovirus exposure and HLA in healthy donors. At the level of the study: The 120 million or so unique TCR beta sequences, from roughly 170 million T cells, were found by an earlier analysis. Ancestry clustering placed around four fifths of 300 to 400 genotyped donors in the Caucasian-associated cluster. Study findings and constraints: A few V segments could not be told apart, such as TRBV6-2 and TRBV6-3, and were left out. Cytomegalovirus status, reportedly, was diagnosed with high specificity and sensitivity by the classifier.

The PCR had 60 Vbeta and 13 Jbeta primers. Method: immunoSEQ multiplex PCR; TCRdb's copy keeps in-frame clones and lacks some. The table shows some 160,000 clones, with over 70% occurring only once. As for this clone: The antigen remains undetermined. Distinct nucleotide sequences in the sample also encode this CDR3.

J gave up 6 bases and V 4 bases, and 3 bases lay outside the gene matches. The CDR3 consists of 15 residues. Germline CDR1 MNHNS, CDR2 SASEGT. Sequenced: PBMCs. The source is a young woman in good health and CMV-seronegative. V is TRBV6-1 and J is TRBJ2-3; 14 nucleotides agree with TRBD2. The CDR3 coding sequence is TGTGCCAGCAGTGGACTAGCGGGGGGGCCTGATACGCAGTATTTT. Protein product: CASSGLAGGPDTQYF.